Below are 20 T cell receptor beta chains sequenced from a single sample in a study of CD8 T cells in Susac syndrome. An input of roughly 0.5 to 1 ug of RNA was subjected to reverse transcription using random hexamers. TCRdb re-derived calls from the immunoSEQ multiplex PCR reads in MiXCR, one entry per CDR3 protein. The data hold around 190,000 distinct CDR3 sequences, with 85% to 95% observed a single time. The specimen sequenced was CD4+ T cells from PBMCs. All receptors come from a human donor in good health.

The V call is TRBV20-1, the J call TRBJ2-5; 7 bases match TRBD2. The CDR3 contains 14 residues. Germline lookup yields CDR1 DFQATT and CDR2 SNEGSKA (reference sequence). After removal of 3 bases from V and 1 base from J, the junction contained 5 bases not matched to a gene. This CDR3 reads CSASAGTIQETQYF. The CDR3 DNA is TGCAGTGCTAGTGCAGGGACTATCCAAGAGACCCAGTACTTC.

V usage is TRBV7-9 and J usage is TRBJ1-1, with no clear D. The CDR3 consists of 11 residues. Germline V gene data show CDR1 as SEHNR and CDR2 as FQNEAQ (reference sequence). V was trimmed by 5 bases and J by 7 bases, leaving 8 bases between them. CDR3 sequence: CASSPRIEAFF. CDR3 nucleotides: TGTGCCAGCAGCCCGCGGATTGAAGCTTTCTTT.

V usage is TRBV9 and J usage is TRBJ2-1; 7 bases map to TRBD2. CDR1 and CDR2 (germline): SGDLS, YYNGEE. The CDR3 is 15 residues long. V gave up 5 bases and J gave up 2 bases; unmatched junction bases: 7. The CDR3, as DNA: TGTGCCAGCAGGAGGTCGGGGGGTCCCTACAATGAGCAGTTCTTC. It yields the protein CASRRSGGPYNEQFF.

The V and J genes are TRBV7-9 and TRBJ2-5, with D tentatively TRBD1 (6 bases). Germline V gene sequence: CDR1 SEHNR, CDR2 FQNEAQ (reference sequence). Trimming took off 5 bases at V and 5 bases at J, with 15 bases between the two ends. The CDR3 extends over 14 amino acids. The CDR3 nucleotides are TGTGCCAGCAGCCCCCGGGCTGACAGGGAGACCCAGTACTTC. Translated: CASSPRADRETQYF.

The chain couples TRBV11-2 to TRBJ2-7; no firm D call. This CDR3 spans 13 amino acids. Germline V gene data show CDR1 as SGHAT and CDR2 as FQNNGV. Between the trimmed V and J ends, which lost 3 bases and 3 bases, there was a span of 9 bases. The CDR3 sequence: CASSFRQYYEQYV. The DNA for the CDR3 is TGTGCCAGCAGCTTTCGGCAGTACTACGAGCAGTACGTC.

The gene calls are TRBV27 and TRBJ2-7, with 12 bases lining up with TRBD2. Germline CDR1 reads MNHEY; CDR2 reads SMNVEV (reference sequence). Trimming cost V 4 bases and J 6 bases; bases outside gene matches: 7. This CDR3 spans 15 amino acids. The CDR3 is CASSSRLAGVPEQYF. CDR3 sequence (DNA): TGTGCCAGCAGTTCAAGACTAGCGGGGGTTCCCGAGCAGTACTTC.

V usage is TRBV12-3 or TRBV12-4 and J usage is TRBJ2-2; possibly TRBD1 for D (7 bases). Between the trimmed V and J ends, which lost 1 base and 7 bases, there was a span of 19 bases. This CDR3 is built from 17 residues. The CDR3 nucleotides are TGTGCCAGCAGTTTAGTGGTATGGACAGGAGGGATCGGGGAGCTGTTTTTT. It is translated as CASSLVVWTGGIGELFF.

V is TRBV7-9 and J is TRBJ2-1; D gene ambiguous. Germline assignment: CDR1 SEHNR and CDR2 FQNEAQ (reference sequence). Deletions cut 3 bases from V and 9 bases from J, with 6 bases between. This CDR3 spans 11 amino acids. CDR3 in DNA: TGTGCCAGCAGCTTCTCGACTGAGCAGTTCTTC. It codes for CASSFSTEQFF.

V is TRBV28 and J is TRBJ2-7, with D uncertain. Germline assignment: CDR1 MDHEN and CDR2 SYDVKM. V was cut by 5 bases and J by 4 bases, with 3 bases left in between. The CDR3 runs to 10 residues. CDR3 sequence (DNA): TGTGCCAGCAGTACTTACGAGCAGTACTTC. Translating it yields CASSTYEQYF.

J is TRBJ2-3 and V is TRBV28, with 11 bases fitting TRBD1. CDR3 size: 15 residues. The germline V gene encodes CDR1 MDHEN and CDR2 SYDVKM. J gave up 6 bases and V 6 bases, and 8 bases lay outside the gene matches. The CDR3 is CASSVTGTGGDTQYF. The CDR3 bases are TGTGCCAGCAGCGTTACCGGGACAGGGGGTGATACGCAGTATTTT.

The rearrangement joins TRBV5-1 to TRBJ2-3; no reliable D call. Trimming left V 0 bases short and J 1 base short, with 12 bases between. CDR3 length: 16 residues. CDR1 is SGHRS and CDR2 is YFSETQ in the germline V gene. This CDR3 is CASSLGLRRGTDTQYF. CDR3 sequence (DNA): TGCGCCAGCAGCTTGGGTCTCCGGAGAGGCACAGATACGCAGTATTTT.

CDR3 DNA: TGTGCCAGCAGCCTAGATGGCCAGGCCTCTCCCCCCCTCCACTTT. As protein: CASSLDGQASPPLHF. This chain joins TRBV7-9 and TRBJ1-6; D call uncertain. The CDR3 extends over 15 amino acids. The germline CDR1 and CDR2 sequences are SEHNR and FQNEAQ (reference sequence). The V and J ends lost 5 bases and 13 bases respectively, with 21 bases between them.

The V call is TRBV5-1, the J call TRBJ2-3; TRBD1 matches at 10 bases. CDR3 length equals 16 residues. After removal of 5 bases from V and 1 base from J, the junction contained 7 bases not matched to a gene. Per germline, CDR1 SGHRS and CDR2 YFSETQ. Written as DNA, the CDR3 is TGCGCCAGCAGGCGGGGACAGGGGATGGGCACAGATACGCAGTATTTT. Translation: CASRRGQGMGTDTQYF.

The chain recombines TRBV5-1 with TRBJ1-5; 7 positions agree with TRBD1. J gave up 7 bases and V 4 bases, and 11 bases lay outside the gene matches. The CDR3 totals 15 residues. The germline gives CDR1 SGHRS, CDR2 YFSETQ. The CDR3 sequence is CASSPTDRVHQPQHF. The DNA for the CDR3 is TGCGCCAGCAGCCCCACCGACAGGGTCCACCAGCCCCAGCATTTT.

This chain connects TRBV19 to TRBJ1-5, with D maybe TRBD1 (6 bases). CDR1 and CDR2 from the germline V gene are LNHDA and SQIVND (reference sequence). The CDR3 spans 16 residues. Trimming removed 1 base from V and 4 bases from J, with 14 bases in between. This CDR3 is CASSIGGTSTNQPQHF. The CDR3 DNA is TGTGCCAGTAGTATAGGTGGGACATCCACTAATCAGCCCCAGCATTTT.

The V gene is TRBV3-1, the J gene TRBJ1-1; no reliable D call. The germline gives CDR1 LGHDT, CDR2 YNNKEL (reference sequence). The CDR3 is 13 residues long. Trimming cost V 1 base and J 4 bases, with 7 bases left between them. The DNA for the CDR3 is TGTGCCAGCAGCCAAGCGGTTGGCACTGAAGCTTTCTTT. It translates to CASSQAVGTEAFF.

The gene calls are TRBV6-6 and TRBJ1-1; D is unresolved. Germline assignment: CDR1 MNHNY and CDR2 SVGAGI (reference sequence). Trimming took off 2 bases at V and 6 bases at J, with 13 bases between the two ends. The CDR3 is 14 residues long. The DNA of the CDR3 is TGTGCCAGCAGTTACCCCAGGATGAGCTCTGAAGCTTTCTTT. Its translation is CASSYPRMSSEAFF.

This chain connects TRBV5-1 to TRBJ2-1; D remains unclear. Looked up from germline, CDR1 is SGHRS and CDR2 is YFSETQ. Trimming left V 2 bases short and J 0 bases short, with 15 bases between. The CDR3 runs 17 residues. CDR3 bases: TGCGCCAGCAGCTTAATGCCGTCCCGGAGCTCCTACAATGAGCAGTTCTTC. The encoded protein is CASSLMPSRSSYNEQFF.

The chain combines TRBV5-1 with TRBJ2-1; 9 bases are shared with TRBD2. V gave up 2 bases and J gave up 8 bases; unmatched junction bases: 8. CDR3 length: 15 residues. Germline CDR1 is SGHRS and CDR2 is YFSETQ. CDR3 nucleotides: TGCGCCAGCAGCTTAGGCGGGACTAGCAGCCATGAGCAGTTCTTC. Translated: CASSLGGTSSHEQFF.

This chain uses TRBV29-1 with TRBJ2-5; 7 bases align to TRBD1. The J segment lost 4 bases and the V segment lost 7 bases, leaving 6 bases of the junction unmatched. Germline V lookup: CDR1 SQVTM, CDR2 ANQGSEA. The CDR3 runs to 12 residues. This CDR3 is CSGYQGVETQYF. CDR3 in DNA: TGCAGCGGATATCAGGGGGTAGAGACCCAGTACTTC. Variable domain in full (rest from reference TRBV29-1 and TRBJ2-5): SAVISQKPSRDICQRGTSLTIQCQVDSQVTMMFWYRQQPGQSLTLIATANQGSEATYESGFVIDKFPISRPNLTFSTLTVSNMSPEDSSIYLCSGYQGVETQYFGPGTRLLVL.